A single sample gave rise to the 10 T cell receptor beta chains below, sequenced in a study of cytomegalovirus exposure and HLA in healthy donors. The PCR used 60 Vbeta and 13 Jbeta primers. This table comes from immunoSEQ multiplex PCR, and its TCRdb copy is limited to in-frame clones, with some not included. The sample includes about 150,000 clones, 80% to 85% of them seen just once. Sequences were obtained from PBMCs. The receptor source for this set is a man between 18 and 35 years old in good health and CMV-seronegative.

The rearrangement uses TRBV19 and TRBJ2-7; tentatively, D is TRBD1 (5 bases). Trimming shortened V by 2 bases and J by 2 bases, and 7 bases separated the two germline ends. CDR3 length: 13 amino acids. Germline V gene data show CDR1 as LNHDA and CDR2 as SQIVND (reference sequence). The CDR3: CASSIQGTYEQYF. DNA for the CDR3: TGTGCCAGTAGTATACAGGGAACCTACGAGCAGTACTTC.

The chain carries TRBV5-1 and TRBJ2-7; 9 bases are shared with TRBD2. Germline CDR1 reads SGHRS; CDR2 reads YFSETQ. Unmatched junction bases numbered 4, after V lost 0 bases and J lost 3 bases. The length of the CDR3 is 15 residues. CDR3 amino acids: CASSLGLAEHYEQYF. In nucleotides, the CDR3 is TGCGCCAGCAGCTTGGGACTAGCGGAGCACTACGAGCAGTACTTC.

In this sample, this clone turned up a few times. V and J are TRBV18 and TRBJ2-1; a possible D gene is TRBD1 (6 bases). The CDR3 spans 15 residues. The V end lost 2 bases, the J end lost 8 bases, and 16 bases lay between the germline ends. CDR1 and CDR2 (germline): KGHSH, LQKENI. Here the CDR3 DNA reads TGTGCCAGCTCACCAAGGGGACAATCGGTCGATGAGCAGTTCTTC. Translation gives CASSPRGQSVDEQFF.

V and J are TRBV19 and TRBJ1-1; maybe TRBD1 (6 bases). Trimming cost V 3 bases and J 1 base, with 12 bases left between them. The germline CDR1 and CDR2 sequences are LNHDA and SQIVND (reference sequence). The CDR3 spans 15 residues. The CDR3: CASSMGRGPNTEAFF. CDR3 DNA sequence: TGTGCCAGTAGTATGGGCAGGGGCCCGAACACTGAAGCTTTCTTT.

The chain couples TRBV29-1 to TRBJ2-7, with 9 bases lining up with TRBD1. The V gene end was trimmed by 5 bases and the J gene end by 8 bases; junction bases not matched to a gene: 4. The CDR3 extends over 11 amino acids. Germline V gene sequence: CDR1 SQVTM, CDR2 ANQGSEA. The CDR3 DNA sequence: TGCAGCGTTTGGACAGGGGTTCAGCAGTACTTC. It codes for CSVWTGVQQYF.

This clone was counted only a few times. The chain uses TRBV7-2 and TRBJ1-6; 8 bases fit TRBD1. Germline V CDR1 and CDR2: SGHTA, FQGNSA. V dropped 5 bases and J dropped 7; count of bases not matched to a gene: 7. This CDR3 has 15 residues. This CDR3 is CASSPKTGANSPLHF. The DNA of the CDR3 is TGTGCCAGCAGCCCCAAGACAGGGGCAAATTCACCCCTCCACTTT.

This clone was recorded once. CDR3: CAAGEGLQTQYF. As DNA, the CDR3 is TGTGCCGCCGGGGAGGGGCTGCAGACCCAGTACTTC. The V call is TRBV2, the J call TRBJ2-5; 7 bases align to TRBD2. V trimming: 11 bases; J trimming: 6 bases; junction bases outside the gene matches: 9. The CDR3 contains 12 residues. CDR1 SNHLY and CDR2 FYNNEI come from the germline V gene.

CDR3: CASSTISGLPVEETQYF. Written as DNA, the CDR3 is TGTGCCAGTAGTACTATCTCGGGACTTCCCGTGGAAGAGACCCAGTACTTC. The genes are TRBV19 and TRBJ2-5, with D tentatively TRBD2 (6 bases). There are 17 residues in the CDR3. Trimming stripped 4 bases from V and 3 bases from J, with 21 bases between. The germline V gene has CDR1 LNHDA and CDR2 SQIVND (reference sequence).

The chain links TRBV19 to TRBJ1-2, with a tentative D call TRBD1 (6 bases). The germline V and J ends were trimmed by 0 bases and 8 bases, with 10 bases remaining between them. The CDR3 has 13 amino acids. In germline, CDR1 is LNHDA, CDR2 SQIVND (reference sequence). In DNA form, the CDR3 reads TGTGCCAGTAGTATAGAGGCAGGGGCCGGCTACACCTTC. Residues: CASSIEAGAGYTF.

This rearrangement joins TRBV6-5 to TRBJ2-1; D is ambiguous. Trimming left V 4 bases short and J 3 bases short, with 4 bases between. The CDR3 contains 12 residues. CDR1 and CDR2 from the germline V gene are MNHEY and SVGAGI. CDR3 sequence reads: CASSSFYNEQFF. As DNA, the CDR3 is TGTGCCAGCAGTTCCTTCTACAATGAGCAGTTCTTC.